This TCR beta chain was observed in a study of blood T cells in healthy people across ages. Then a second PCR, running about 7 to 11 cycles, was carried out with a sample-barcoded 5' primer and a J-beta primer mix. A single record per CDR3 protein comes from TCRdb applying MiXCR to the 5' RACE reads. The sample shows hundreds of thousands of distinct CDR3 sequences, roughly half of them seen only once. The CDR3 spans 16 residues. V was trimmed by 2 bases and J by 9 bases, leaving 20 bases between them. Germline V gene sequence: CDR1 SGHTA, CDR2 FQGNSA. The sequence came from a woman aged 80 or older in good health. V is TRBV7-2 and J is TRBJ2-1; D not certain. The sample was blood. The CDR3 here is CASSLRKGLSHSEQFF. CDR3 DNA: TGTGCCAGCAGCTTAAGGAAAGGTCTCAGTCATTCTGAGCAGTTCTTC.